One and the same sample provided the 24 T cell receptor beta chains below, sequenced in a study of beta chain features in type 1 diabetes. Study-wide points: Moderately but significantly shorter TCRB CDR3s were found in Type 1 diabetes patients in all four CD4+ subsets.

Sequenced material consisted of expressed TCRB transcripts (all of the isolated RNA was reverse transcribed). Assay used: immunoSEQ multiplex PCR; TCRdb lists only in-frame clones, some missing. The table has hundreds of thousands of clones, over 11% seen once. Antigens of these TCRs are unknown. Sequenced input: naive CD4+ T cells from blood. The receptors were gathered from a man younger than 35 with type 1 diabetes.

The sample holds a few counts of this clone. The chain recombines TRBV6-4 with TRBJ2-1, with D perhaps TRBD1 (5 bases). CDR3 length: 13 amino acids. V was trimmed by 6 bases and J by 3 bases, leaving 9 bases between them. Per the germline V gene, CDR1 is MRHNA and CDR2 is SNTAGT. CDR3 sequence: CASSAGFYNEQFF. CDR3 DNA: TGTGCCAGCAGCGCAGGGTTCTACAATGAGCAGTTCTTC.

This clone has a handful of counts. The CDR3 nucleotides are TGTGCCAGTAGTTCCCGGACAGCGATGGACTATGGCTACACCTTC. It specifies CASSSRTAMDYGYTF. The V and J genes are TRBV19 and TRBJ1-2, with TRBD1 as a possible D gene (6 bases). V shed 5 bases and J shed 3 bases, with 16 bases lying between them. The length of the CDR3 is 15 residues. Germline V gene sequence: CDR1 LNHDA, CDR2 SQIVND (reference sequence).

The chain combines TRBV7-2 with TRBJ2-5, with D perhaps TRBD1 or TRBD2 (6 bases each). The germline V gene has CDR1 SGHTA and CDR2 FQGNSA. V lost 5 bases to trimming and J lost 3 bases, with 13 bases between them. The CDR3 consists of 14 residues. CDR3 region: CASSPGAVKETQYF. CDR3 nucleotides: TGTGCCAGCAGCCCGGGGGCAGTGAAAGAGACCCAGTACTTC.

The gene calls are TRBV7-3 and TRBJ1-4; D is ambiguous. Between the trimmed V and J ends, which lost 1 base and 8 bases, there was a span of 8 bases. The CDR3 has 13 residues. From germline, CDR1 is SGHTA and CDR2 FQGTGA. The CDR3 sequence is CASSLRAGEKLFF. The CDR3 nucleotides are TGTGCCAGCAGCTTAAGGGCCGGGGAAAAACTGTTTTTT. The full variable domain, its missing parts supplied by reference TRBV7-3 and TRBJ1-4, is GAGVSQTPSNKVTEKGKYVELRCDPISGHTALYWYRQSLGQGPEFLIYFQGTGAADDSGLPNDRFFAVRPEGSVSTLKIQRTERGDSAVYLCASSLRAGEKLFFGSGTQLSVL.

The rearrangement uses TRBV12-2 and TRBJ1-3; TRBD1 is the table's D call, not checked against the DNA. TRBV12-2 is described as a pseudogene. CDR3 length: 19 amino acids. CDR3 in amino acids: CASRLAVWTGWDRGNTIYF. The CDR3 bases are TGTGCAAGTCGCTTAGCCGTTTGGACAGGTTGGGATCGTGGAAACACCATATATTTT.

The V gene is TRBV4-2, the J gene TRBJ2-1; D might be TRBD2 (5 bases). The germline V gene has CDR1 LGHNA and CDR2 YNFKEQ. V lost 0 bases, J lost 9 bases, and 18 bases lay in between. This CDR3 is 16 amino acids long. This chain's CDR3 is CASSQDGKVRGSEQFF. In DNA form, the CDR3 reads TGTGCCAGCAGCCAAGATGGAAAGGTTCGGGGAAGTGAGCAGTTCTTC.

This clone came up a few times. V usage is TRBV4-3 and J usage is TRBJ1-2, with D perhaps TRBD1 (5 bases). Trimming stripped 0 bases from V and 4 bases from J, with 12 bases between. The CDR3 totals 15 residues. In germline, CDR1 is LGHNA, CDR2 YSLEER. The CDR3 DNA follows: TGCGCCAGCAGCCAAGAGGGCAGGGTTAGCTATGGCTACACCTTC. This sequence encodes CASSQEGRVSYGYTF.

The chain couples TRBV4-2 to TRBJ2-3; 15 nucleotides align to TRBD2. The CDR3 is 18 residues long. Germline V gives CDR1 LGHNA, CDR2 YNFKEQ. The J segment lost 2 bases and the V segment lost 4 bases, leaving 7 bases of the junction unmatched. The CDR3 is CASSPGTSGGLDTDTQYF. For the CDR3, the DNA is TGTGCCAGCAGCCCCGGGACTAGCGGGGGGTTGGACACAGATACGCAGTATTTT.

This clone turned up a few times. The CDR3 spells CASMADTQETQYF. The CDR3 DNA reads TGTGCCAGCATGGCGGACACTCAAGAGACCCAGTACTTC. This chain connects TRBV2 to TRBJ2-5, with a weak D call TRBD1 (5 bases). Germline V lookup: CDR1 SNHLY, CDR2 FYNNEI. The CDR3 totals 13 residues. The V end was cut by 7 bases, the J end by 2 bases, with 11 bases between.

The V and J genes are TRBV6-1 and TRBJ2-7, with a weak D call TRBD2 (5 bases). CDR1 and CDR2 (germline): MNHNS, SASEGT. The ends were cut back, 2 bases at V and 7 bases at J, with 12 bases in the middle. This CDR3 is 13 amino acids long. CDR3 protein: CASSEKRTGEQYF. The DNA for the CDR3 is TGTGCCAGCAGTGAAAAAAGAACGGGAGAGCAGTACTTC.

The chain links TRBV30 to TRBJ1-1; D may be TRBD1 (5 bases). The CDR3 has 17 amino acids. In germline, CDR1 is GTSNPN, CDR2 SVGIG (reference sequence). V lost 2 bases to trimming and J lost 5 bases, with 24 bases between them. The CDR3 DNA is TGTGCCTGGAGTCGTATGAGTAACAGGTCCCGTTGGACTGAAGCTTTCTTT. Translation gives CAWSRMSNRSRWTEAFF.

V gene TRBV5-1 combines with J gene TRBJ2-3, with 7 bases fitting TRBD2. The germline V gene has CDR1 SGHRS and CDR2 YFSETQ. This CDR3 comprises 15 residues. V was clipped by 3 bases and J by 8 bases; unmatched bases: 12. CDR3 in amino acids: CASSSDRREQGTQYF. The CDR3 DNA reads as TGCGCCAGCAGCTCGGATCGGCGGGAGCAGGGTACGCAGTATTTT.

The CDR3 coding sequence is TGTGCCAGCAGTTATCGGCCGGCAACTAATGAAAAACTGTTTTTT. It codes for CASSYRPATNEKLFF. The J gene is TRBJ1-4, the V gene TRBV6-5, with D uncertain. Germline V gene sequence: CDR1 MNHEY, CDR2 SVGAGI. The V gene lost 3 bases and the J gene lost 0 bases, with 8 bases spanning the gap. The CDR3 is made up of 15 amino acids.

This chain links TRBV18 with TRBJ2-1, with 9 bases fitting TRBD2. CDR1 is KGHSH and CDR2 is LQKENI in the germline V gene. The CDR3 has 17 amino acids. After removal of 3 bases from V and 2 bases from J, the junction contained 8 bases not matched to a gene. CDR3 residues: CASSPGGRTSAYNEQFF. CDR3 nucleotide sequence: TGTGCCAGCTCACCGGGTGGGAGGACTAGCGCCTACAATGAGCAGTTCTTC.

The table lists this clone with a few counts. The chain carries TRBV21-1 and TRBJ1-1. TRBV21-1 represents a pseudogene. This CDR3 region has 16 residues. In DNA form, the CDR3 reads TGTGCCAGCAGCTCATACCGGGGAGGGGCGAACACTGAAGCTTTCTTT. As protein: CASSSYRGGANTEAFF.

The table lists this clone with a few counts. The CDR3 nucleotides are TGTGCCTTCTCGCGGCAGGCCTATGGCTACACCTTC. Translation gives CAFSRQAYGYTF. The gene calls are TRBV30 and TRBJ1-2; D remains ambiguous. V lost 7 bases and J lost 4, with 13 bases in between. The germline V gene has CDR1 GTSNPN and CDR2 SVGIG (reference sequence). The CDR3 is 12 residues long. Full variable domain (rest looked up from reference TRBV30 and TRBJ1-2): SQTIHQWPATLVQPVGSPLSLECTVEGTSNPNLYWYRQAAGRGLQLLFYSVGIGQISSEVPQNLSASRPQDRQFILSSKKLLLSDSGFYLCAFSRQAYGYTFGSGTRLTVV.

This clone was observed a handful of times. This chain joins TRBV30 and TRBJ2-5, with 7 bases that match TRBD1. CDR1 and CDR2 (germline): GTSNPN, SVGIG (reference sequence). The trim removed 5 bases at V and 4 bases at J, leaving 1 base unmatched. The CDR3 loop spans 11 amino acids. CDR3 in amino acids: CAWGTAETQYF. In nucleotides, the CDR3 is TGTGCCTGGGGGACAGCAGAGACCCAGTACTTC.

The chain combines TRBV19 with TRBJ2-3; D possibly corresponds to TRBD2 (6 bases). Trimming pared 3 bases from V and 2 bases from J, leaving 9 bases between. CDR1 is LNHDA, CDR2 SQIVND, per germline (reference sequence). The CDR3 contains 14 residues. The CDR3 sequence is CASSIRDFTDTQYF. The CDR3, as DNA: TGTGCCAGTAGTATTCGGGACTTCACAGATACGCAGTATTTT.

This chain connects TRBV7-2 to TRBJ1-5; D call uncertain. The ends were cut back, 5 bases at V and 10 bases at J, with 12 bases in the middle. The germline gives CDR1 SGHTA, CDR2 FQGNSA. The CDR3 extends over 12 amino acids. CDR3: CASSAGGEPQHF. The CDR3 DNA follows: TGTGCCAGCAGCGCCGGAGGAGAACCCCAGCATTTT.

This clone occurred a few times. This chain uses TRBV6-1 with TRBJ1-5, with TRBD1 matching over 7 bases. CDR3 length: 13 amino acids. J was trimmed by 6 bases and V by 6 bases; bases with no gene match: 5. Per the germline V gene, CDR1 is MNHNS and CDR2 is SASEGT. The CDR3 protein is CASRTGTGQPQHF. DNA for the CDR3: TGTGCCAGCAGGACAGGGACGGGTCAGCCCCAGCATTTT.

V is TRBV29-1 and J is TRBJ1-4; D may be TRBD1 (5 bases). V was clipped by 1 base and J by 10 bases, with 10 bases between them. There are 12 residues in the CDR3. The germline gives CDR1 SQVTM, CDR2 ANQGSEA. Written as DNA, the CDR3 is TGCAGCGTTGAAGTGCAGGGAAGAAAACTGTTTTTT. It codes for CSVEVQGRKLFF.

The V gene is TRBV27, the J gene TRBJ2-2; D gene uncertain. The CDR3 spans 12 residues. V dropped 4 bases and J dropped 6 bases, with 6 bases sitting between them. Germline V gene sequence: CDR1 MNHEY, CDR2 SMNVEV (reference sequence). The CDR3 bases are TGTGCCAGCAGTTCCTTCGCCGGGGAGCTGTTTTTT. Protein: CASSSFAGELFF.

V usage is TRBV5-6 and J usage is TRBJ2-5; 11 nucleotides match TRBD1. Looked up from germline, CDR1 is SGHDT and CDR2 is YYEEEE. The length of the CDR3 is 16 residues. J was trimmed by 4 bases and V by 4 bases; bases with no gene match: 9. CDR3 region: CASSQQGTGGRETQYF. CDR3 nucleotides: TGTGCCAGCAGCCAGCAGGGGACAGGGGGTCGAGAGACCCAGTACTTC.

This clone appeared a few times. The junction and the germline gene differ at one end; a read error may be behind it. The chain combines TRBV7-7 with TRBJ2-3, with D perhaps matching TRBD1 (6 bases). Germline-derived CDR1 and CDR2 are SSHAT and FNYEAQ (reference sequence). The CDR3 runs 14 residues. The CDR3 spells CASSFGQSTDTQYF. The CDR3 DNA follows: TGTGCTAGCAGCTTCGGACAGAGCACAGATACGCAGTATTTT.